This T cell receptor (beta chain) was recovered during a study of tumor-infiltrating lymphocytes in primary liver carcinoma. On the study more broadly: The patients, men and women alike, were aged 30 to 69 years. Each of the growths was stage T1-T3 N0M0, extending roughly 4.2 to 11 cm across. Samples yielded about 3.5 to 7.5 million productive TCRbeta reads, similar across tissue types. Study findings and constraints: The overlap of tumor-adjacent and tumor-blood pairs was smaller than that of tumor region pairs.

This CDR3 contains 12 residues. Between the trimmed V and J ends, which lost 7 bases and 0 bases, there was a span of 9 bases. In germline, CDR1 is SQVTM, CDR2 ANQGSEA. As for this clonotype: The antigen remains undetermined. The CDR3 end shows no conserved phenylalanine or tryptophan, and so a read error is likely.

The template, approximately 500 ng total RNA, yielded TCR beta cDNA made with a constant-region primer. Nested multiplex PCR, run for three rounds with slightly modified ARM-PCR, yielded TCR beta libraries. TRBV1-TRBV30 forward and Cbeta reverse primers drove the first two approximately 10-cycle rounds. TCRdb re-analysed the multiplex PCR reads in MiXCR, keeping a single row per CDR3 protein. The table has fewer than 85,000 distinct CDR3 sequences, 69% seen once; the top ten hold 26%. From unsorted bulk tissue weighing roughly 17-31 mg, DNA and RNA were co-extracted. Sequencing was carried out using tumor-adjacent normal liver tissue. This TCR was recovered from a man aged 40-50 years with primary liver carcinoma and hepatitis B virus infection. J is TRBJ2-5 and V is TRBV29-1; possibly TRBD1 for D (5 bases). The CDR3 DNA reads TGCAGCGGAACGACAGACCAAGAGACCCAGTACTCC. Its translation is CSGTTDQETQYS.